This is a list of T cell receptor beta chains from one sample in a study of blood T cell repertoires in COVID-19. Sequencing was performed with immunoSEQ multiplex PCR; in TCRdb, only in-frame clones are kept and a portion is missing. Of some 340,000 clones in the sample, less than 90% were seen once. Sequenced material: PBMCs or T cells enriched from blood (not recorded which). The source of these receptors is a woman aged 45-60 years who had recovered from COVID-19. CDR3s include the opening cysteine and the closing phenylalanine or tryptophan. Fields, in order: D gene, clone size, CDR3 length, J gene, V gene, CDR3 protein, CDR3 DNA. The D gene is left open where the match is weak. Clone size appears in some rows only: once, few, many, or a class for an expanded clone.

NA,NA,12,TRBJ2-1,TRBV5-4,CASSLDSNEQFF,TGTGCCAGCAGCTTGGACAGCAATGAGCAGTTCTTC
TRBD2,NA,18,TRBJ2-1,TRBV6-2/TRBV6-3,CASSSSGTSASSYNEQFF,TGTGCCAGCAGTTCCTCCGGGACTAGCGCAAGCTCCTACAATGAGCAGTTCTTC
NA,NA,14,TRBJ1-6,TRBV7-3,CASSAGSQGSPLHF,TGTGCCAGCAGCGCAGGGTCCCAGGGGTCACCCCTCCACTTT
NA,NA,16,TRBJ1-6,TRBV6-6,CASSRSGRQGNSPLHF,TGTGCCAGCAGTCGATCCGGTCGGCAGGGTAATTCACCCCTCCACTTT
NA,few,14,TRBJ1-2,TRBV6-5,CASSYSMDTTGYTF,TGTGCCAGCAGTTACTCGATGGACACCACGGGCTACACCTTC
TRBD1,NA,14,TRBJ1-4,TRBV18,CASSAGTANEKLFF,TGTGCCAGCTCAGCCGGGACAGCAAATGAAAAACTGTTTTTT
NA,NA,13,TRBJ1-1,TRBV27,CLSSGRGVHEAFF,TGCTTGTCCTCCGGGAGGGGGGTACACGAAGCTTTCTTT
TRBD2,NA,18,TRBJ2-5,TRBV30,CAWSPPRIAGGLRETQYF,TGTGCCTGGAGTCCCCCCCGCATAGCGGGAGGGCTTAGGGAGACCCAGTACTTC
TRBD2,NA,15,TRBJ2-7,TRBV7-4,CASSPESGSSYEQYF,TGTGCCAGCAGCCCGGAAAGCGGGAGCTCCTACGAGCAGTACTTC
TRBD1,NA,16,TRBJ1-2,TRBV5-1,CASSLTGTEGNYGYTF,TGCGCCAGCAGCTTGACCGGGACAGAGGGTAACTATGGCTACACCTTC
NA,once,12,TRBJ1-1,TRBV5-1,CASRNMNTEAFF,TGCGCCAGCAGGAACATGAACACTGAAGCTTTCTTT
NA,NA,16,TRBJ2-6,TRBV9,CASSTKKSSGANVLTF,TGTGCCAGCAGCACCAAAAAGAGCTCTGGGGCCAACGTCCTGACTTTC
NA,NA,12,TRBJ1-4,TRBV12-3/TRBV12-4,CASKGGNEKLFF,TGTGCCAGCAAGGGAGGGAATGAAAAACTGTTTTTT
TRBD1,NA,16,TRBJ2-2,TRBV18,CASSPSGQGNTGELFF,TGTGCCAGCTCACCCTCTGGACAGGGGAACACCGGGGAGCTGTTTTTT
NA,NA,14,TRBJ2-5,TRBV5-1,CASGRYSGQETQYF,TGCGCCAGCGGACGATACAGCGGCCAAGAGACCCAGTACTTC
TRBD1,NA,13,TRBJ2-1,TRBV6-5,CASSLTGWYEQFF,TGTGCCAGCAGCCTGACAGGGTGGTATGAGCAGTTCTTC
TRBD2,NA,14,TRBJ2-7,TRBV19,CATSHGGGAGEQYF,TGTGCCACCTCGCACGGGGGAGGGGCGGGGGAGCAGTACTTC
TRBD1,few,14,TRBJ2-1,TRBV5-1,CASTTGQSYNEQFF,TGCGCCAGCACGACGGGACAGAGCTACAATGAGCAGTTCTTC
NA,NA,15,TRBJ1-1,TRBV7-9,CASSSMDLGRTEAFF,TGTGCCAGCAGCTCAATGGACCTCGGGAGGACTGAAGCTTTCTTT
TRBD1,NA,16,TRBJ1-5,TRBV6-2/TRBV6-3,CASSTNPGTGALAQHF,TGTGCCAGCAGTACGAACCCAGGGACAGGGGCTCTCGCCCAGCATTTT
TRBD1,NA,16,TRBJ1-5,TRBV6-1,CASSELNRGLNQPQHF,TGTGCCAGCAGTGAACTGAACAGGGGGCTAAATCAGCCCCAGCATTTT
TRBD1,NA,14,TRBJ2-1,TRBV2,CARTPGQGYNEQFF,TGTGCCAGAACACCGGGACAGGGCTACAATGAGCAGTTCTTC
NA,NA,15,TRBJ1-1,TRBV5-1,CASSLDGTYNTEAFF,TGCGCCAGCAGCTTGGACGGGACATACAACACTGAAGCTTTCTTT
NA,once,14,TRBJ1-2,TRBV27,CASSLIPSNYGYTF,TGTGCCAGCAGTTTAATCCCCTCTAACTATGGCTACACCTTC
NA,NA,15,TRBJ1-6,TRBV18,CATTRVNAVNSPLHF,TGTGCCACCACTAGGGTGAATGCTGTGAATTCACCCCTCCACTTT
NA,NA,15,TRBJ1-1,TRBV19,CASSIAEGWDTEAFF,TGTGCCAGTAGTATAGCGGAGGGGTGGGACACTGAAGCTTTCTTT
TRBD1,NA,13,TRBJ1-2,TRBV5-1,CASSLLGQDGYTF,TGCGCCAGCAGCTTACTCGGACAGGATGGCTACACCTTC
TRBD1,NA,15,TRBJ1-5,TRBV19,CASSSRGRSNQPQHF,TGTGCCAGTAGTTCCAGGGGGCGATCAAATCAGCCCCAGCATTTT
NA,NA,14,TRBJ2-7,TRBV5-5,CASAWTTTYYEQYF,TGTGCCAGCGCATGGACAACGACATACTACGAGCAGTACTTC
TRBD1,NA,15,TRBJ1-2,TRBV3-1/TRBV3-2,CASSQGTGDIHGYTF,TGTGCCAGCAGCCAGGGGACAGGGGATATCCATGGCTACACCTTC
TRBD1,NA,13,TRBJ1-2,TRBV18,CASSPLGGFGYTF,TGTGCCAGCTCACCATTAGGGGGCTTTGGCTACACCTTC
TRBD2,few,16,TRBJ2-3,TRBV5-6,CASSKYLAGVIDTQYF,TGTGCCAGCAGCAAGTACCTAGCGGGAGTCATCGATACGCAGTATTTT
NA,NA,15,TRBJ1-5,TRBV5-1,CASSLEGGSNQPQHF,TGCGCCAGCAGCTTGGAGGGCGGGAGCAATCAGCCCCAGCATTTT
NA,NA,12,TRBJ1-1,TRBV12-3/TRBV12-4,CASSPADIEAFF,TGTGCCAGCAGTCCGGCTGACATAGAAGCTTTCTTT
TRBD1,NA,18,TRBJ2-7,TRBV7-2,CASSLAQSNTGGTYEQYF,TGTGCCAGCAGCTTAGCGCAAAGCAATACAGGGGGAACCTACGAGCAGTACTTC
NA,few,13,TRBJ1-2,TRBV6-5,CASKAVGNYGYTF,TGTGCCAGCAAGGCGGTCGGCAACTATGGCTACACCTTC
TRBD1,NA,15,TRBJ2-7,TRBV2,CASGTVPPLAYEQYF,TGTGCCAGCGGGACAGTTCCACCCCTCGCCTACGAGCAGTACTTC
NA,NA,16,TRBJ1-1,TRBV5-1,CASSLMFGQQNTEAFF,TGCGCCAGCAGCTTGATGTTTGGACAGCAGAACACTGAAGCTTTCTTT
TRBD1,NA,19,TRBJ1-5,TRBV6-4,CASPPRRTGRPDSNQPQHF,TGTGCCAGCCCACCCAGGAGGACAGGGAGGCCGGATAGCAATCAGCCCCAGCATTTT
NA,few,14,TRBJ2-7,TRBV7-9,CASRPDSYSYEQYF,TGTGCCAGCAGACCCGACAGCTACTCCTACGAGCAGTACTTC